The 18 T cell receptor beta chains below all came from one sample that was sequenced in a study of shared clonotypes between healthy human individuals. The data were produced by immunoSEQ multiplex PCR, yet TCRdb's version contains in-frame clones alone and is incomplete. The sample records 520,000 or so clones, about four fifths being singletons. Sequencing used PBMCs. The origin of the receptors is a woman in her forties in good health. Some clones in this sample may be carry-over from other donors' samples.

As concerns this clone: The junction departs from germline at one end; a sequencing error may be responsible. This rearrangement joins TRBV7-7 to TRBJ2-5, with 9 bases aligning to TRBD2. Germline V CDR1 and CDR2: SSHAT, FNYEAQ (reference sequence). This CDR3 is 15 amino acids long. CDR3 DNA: TGTGCTAGCAGCTTAGGGGGGACTAGCAAAGAGACCCAGTACTTC. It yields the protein CASSLGGTSKETQYF.

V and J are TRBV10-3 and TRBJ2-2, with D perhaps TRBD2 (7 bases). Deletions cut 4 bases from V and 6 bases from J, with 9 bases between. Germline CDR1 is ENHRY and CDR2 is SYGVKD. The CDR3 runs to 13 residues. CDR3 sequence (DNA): TGTGCCATCAGTGCGGGGGGCTCCGGGGAGCTGTTTTTT. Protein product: CAISAGGSGELFF.

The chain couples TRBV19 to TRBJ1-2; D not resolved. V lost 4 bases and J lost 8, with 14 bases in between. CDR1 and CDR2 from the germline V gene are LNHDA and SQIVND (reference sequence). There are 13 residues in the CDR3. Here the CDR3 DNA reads TGTGCCAGTAGTACGAGCCGGACGAGGGGCTACACCTTC. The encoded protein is CASSTSRTRGYTF.

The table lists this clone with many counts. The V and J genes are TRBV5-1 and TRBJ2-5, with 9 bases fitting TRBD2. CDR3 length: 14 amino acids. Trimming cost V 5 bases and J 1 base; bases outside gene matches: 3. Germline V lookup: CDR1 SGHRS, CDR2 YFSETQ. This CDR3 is CASRPTSGQETQYF. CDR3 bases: TGCGCCAGCAGACCGACTAGCGGCCAAGAGACCCAGTACTTC.

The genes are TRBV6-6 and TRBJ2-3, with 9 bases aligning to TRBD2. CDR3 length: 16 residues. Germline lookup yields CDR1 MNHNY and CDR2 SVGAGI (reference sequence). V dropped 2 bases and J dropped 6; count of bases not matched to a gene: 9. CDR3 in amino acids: CASSYPSLAGTDTQYF. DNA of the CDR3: TGTGCCAGCAGTTACCCTAGCCTAGCGGGGACGGATACGCAGTATTTT.

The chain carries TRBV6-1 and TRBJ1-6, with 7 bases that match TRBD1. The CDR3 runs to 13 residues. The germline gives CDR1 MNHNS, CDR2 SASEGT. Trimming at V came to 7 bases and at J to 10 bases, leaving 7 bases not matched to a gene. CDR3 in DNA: TGTGCCAGCACCATGGGACAGCTGTCACCCCTCCACTTT. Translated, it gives CASTMGQLSPLHF.

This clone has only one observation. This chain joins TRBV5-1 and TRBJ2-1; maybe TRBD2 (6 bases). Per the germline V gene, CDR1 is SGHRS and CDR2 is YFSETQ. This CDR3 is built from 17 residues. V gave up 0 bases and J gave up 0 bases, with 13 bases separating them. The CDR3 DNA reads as TGCGCCAGCAGCTTGGCCGTCGGGAGCTACTCCTACAATGAGCAGTTCTTC. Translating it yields CASSLAVGSYSYNEQFF.

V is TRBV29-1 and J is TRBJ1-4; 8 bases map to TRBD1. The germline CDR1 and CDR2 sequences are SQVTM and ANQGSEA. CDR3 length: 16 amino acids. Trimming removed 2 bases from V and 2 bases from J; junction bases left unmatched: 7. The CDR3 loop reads CSVEKRQGPTNEKLFF. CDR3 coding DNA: TGCAGCGTTGAAAAAAGACAGGGGCCCACTAATGAAAAACTGTTTTTT.

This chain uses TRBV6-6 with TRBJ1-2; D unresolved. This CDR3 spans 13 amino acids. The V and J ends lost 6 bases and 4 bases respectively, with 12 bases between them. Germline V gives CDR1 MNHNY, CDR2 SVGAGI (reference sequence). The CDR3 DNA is TGTGCCAGCAGCCGACTCGATGCCTATGGCTACACCTTC. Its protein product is CASSRLDAYGYTF.

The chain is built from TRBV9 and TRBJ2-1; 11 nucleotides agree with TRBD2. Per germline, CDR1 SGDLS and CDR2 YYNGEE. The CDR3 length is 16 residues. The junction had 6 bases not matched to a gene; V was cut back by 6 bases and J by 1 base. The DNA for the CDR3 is TGTGCCAGCACCAAGACTAGCGGGATGTCCTACAATGAGCAGTTCTTC. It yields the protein CASTKTSGMSYNEQFF.

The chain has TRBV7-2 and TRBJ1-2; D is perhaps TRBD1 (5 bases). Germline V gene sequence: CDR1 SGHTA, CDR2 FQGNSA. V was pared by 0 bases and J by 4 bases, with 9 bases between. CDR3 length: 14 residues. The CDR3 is CASSLAPGPYGYTF. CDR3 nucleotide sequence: TGTGCCAGCAGCTTAGCACCGGGGCCCTATGGCTACACCTTC.

The CDR3 DNA reads as TGTGCCAGCAGCTTGGCCGGCACCAAATCTGGAAACACCATATATTTT. Amino acid sequence: CASSLAGTKSGNTIYF. J is TRBJ1-3 and V is TRBV5-4, with D hard to call. This CDR3 spans 16 amino acids. The ends were cut back, 0 bases at V and 1 base at J, with 11 bases in the middle. Germline values: CDR1 SGHNT, CDR2 YYREEE (reference sequence).

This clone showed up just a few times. The CDR3 loop is CASKGVPRTQETQYF. In nucleotides, the CDR3 is TGTGCCAGCAAAGGGGTCCCACGCACCCAAGAGACCCAGTACTTC. The rearrangement links TRBV2 to TRBJ2-5; perhaps TRBD1 as D (5 bases). The CDR3 runs to 15 residues. V was shortened by 7 bases and J by 1 base, with 16 bases between the two germline ends. Germline CDR1 SNHLY, CDR2 FYNNEI.

CDR3 sequence (DNA): TGTGCCAGCAGTTCGCTGGACAGGCTAGCCAAAAACATTCAGTACTTC. This translates into CASSSLDRLAKNIQYF. The chain couples TRBV28 to TRBJ2-4; 7 bases are shared with TRBD1. The germline CDR1 and CDR2 sequences are MDHEN and SYDVKM. The CDR3 is 16 amino acids. V lost 4 bases to trimming and J lost 0 bases; unmatched junction nucleotides: 6.

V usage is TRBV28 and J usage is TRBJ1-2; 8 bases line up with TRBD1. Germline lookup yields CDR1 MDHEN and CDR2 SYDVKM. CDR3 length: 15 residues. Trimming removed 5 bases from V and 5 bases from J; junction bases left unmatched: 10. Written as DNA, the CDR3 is TGTGCCAGCAGTACCTACGGACAGGGCCTTTATGGCTACACCTTC. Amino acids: CASSTYGQGLYGYTF.

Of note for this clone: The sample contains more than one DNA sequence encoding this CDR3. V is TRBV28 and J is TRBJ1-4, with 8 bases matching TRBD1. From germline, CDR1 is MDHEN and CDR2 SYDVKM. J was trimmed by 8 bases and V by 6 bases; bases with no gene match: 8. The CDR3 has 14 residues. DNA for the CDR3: TGTGCCAGCAGCCCCGGACAGGGACACGAAAAACTGTTTTTT. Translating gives CASSPGQGHEKLFF.

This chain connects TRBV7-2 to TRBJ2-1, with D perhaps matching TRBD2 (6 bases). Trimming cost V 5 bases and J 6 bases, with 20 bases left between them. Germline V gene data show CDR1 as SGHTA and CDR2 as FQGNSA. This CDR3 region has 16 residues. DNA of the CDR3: TGTGCCAGCAGCAAGGGACGTGGGGGGAATAGCAATGAGCAGTTCTTC. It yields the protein CASSKGRGGNSNEQFF.

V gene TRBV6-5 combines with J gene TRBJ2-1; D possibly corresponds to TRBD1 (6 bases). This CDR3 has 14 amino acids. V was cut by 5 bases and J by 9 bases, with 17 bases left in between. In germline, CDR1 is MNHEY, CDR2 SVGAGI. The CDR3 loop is CASSQGGSIGEQFF. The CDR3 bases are TGTGCCAGCAGTCAAGGGGGTTCTATAGGTGAGCAGTTCTTC.